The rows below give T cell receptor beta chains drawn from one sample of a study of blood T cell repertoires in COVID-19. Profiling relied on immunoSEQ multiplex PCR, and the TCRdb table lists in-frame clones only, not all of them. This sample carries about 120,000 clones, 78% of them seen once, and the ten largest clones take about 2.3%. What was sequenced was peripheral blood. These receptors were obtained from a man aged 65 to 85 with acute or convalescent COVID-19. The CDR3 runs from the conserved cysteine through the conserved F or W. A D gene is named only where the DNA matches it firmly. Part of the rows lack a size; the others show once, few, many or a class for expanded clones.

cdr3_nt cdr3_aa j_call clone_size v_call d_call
TGCGCCAGCAGCCCTTGGGGTAGCGGGGGCCGCAATGAGCAGTTCTTC CASSPWGSGGRNEQFF TRBJ2-1 . TRBV5-1 TRBD2
TGTGCCAGCAGCGTAGTGATTAGCGGGGGAGCGGGAGATACGCAGTATTTT CASSVVISGGAGDTQYF TRBJ2-3 . TRBV9 TRBD2
TGTGCCACCAGCAGCTCCAGGGGTGGAAACACCATATATTTT CATSSSRGGNTIYF TRBJ1-3 . TRBV15 .
TGTGCCAGCAGCGTAGAACCAGCGGGGGGGCATTTAGATACGCAGTATTTT CASSVEPAGGHLDTQYF TRBJ2-3 . TRBV9 TRBD2
TGTGCCAGTAGTATTACAGGGGGTATGGATGGCTACACCTTC CASSITGGMDGYTF TRBJ1-2 . TRBV19 TRBD1
TGTGCCAGCAGGGACAGGGGGCGGGATGGCTACACCTTC CASRDRGRDGYTF TRBJ1-2 . TRBV28 TRBD1
TGTGCCAGCAGCTTGGCCGGGACATGGCTTAATTCACCCCTCCACTTT CASSLAGTWLNSPLHF TRBJ1-6 . TRBV5-5 .
TGTGCCAGCAGTGAAGGGGAGGGGTGGGACACTGAAGCTTTCTTT CASSEGEGWDTEAFF TRBJ1-1 . TRBV6-1 .
TGTGCCAGCAGTTCCCGGGGAGGGTTTGTGGCTTTCTTT CASSSRGGFVAFF TRBJ1-1 . TRBV27 .
TGTGCCAGCAGCTTAGCCAGTCGACTAGCGGGGGGATACAATGAGCAGTTCTTC CASSLASRLAGGYNEQFF TRBJ2-1 . TRBV7-2 TRBD2
TGTGCCAGCAGCTTAGATTCTTGCGGGGGGAGGGCATGGATGTGTGCTTTCTTT CASSLDSCGGRAWMCAFF TRBJ1-1 . TRBV11-3 .
TGTGCCAGCACTACCCCGGGGGTATATAACTATGGCTACACCTTC CASTTPGVYNYGYTF TRBJ1-2 . TRBV6-6 .
TGTGCCAGCAGCCCCCGGGCGGGGGGGCCAGGAGATACGCAGTATTTT CASSPRAGGPGDTQYF TRBJ2-3 . TRBV5-6 TRBD2
TGTGCCAGCAGCCCAGGACTACAGGGGAAACACACTGAAGCTTTCTTT CASSPGLQGKHTEAFF TRBJ1-1 . TRBV9 TRBD1
TGTGCCAGTGAGGGGGGACAGAATAGCAATCAGCCCCAGCATTTT CASEGGQNSNQPQHF TRBJ1-5 . TRBV19 TRBD1
TGCGCCAGCAGCTTGGGGTCAGTAAACTACAATGAGCAGTTCTTC CASSLGSVNYNEQFF TRBJ2-1 . TRBV5-1 .
TGTGCCAGCAGCCCCCGGGGACAGACTGAAGCTTTCTTT CASSPRGQTEAFF TRBJ1-1 . TRBV9 TRBD1
TGCGCCAGCAGTCGGCGACCGGGAGGTAATGAGCAGTTCTTC CASSRRPGGNEQFF TRBJ2-1 . TRBV5-1 TRBD2
TGTGCCACCAGCACTGACAGGGGAACCCACCCTAATGAAAAACTGTTTTTT CATSTDRGTHPNEKLFF TRBJ1-4 . TRBV15 TRBD1
TGTGCCAGCAGCGTGGGACAATCCTATGGCTACACCTTC CASSVGQSYGYTF TRBJ1-2 . TRBV7-9 .
TGTGCCAGCAGCCCACGACTAGCGGGGGAGCAGTTCTTC CASSPRLAGEQFF TRBJ2-1 once TRBV14 TRBD2
TGCGCCAGCAGCTCCACCGGGACAGGGGGCCCGGAGACCCAGTACTTC CASSSTGTGGPETQYF TRBJ2-5 . TRBV5-1 TRBD1
TGCAGTGCTAGTCCGAGCACAGGGGAAAATTCACCCCTCCACTTT CSASPSTGENSPLHF TRBJ1-6 . TRBV20-1 TRBD1
TGCACCAGCAGCCAGGAGGGACAGGGGGCCCGTGGGGCCAACGTCCTGACTTTC CTSSQEGQGARGANVLTF TRBJ2-6 few TRBV1 .
TGTGCCAGCTCACCTACCCGGCAGGGCGGCACTGAAGCTTTCTTT CASSPTRQGGTEAFF TRBJ1-1 . TRBV18 .